This is a list of T cell receptor beta chains from one sample in a study of blood T cell repertoires in COVID-19. Produced via immunoSEQ multiplex PCR; TCRdb's table is partial and in-frame only. The table lists 45,000 to 65,000 clones, roughly 77% of them singletons. Sequenced sample: peripheral blood. All receptors derive from a man between 65 and 85 years old with active or convalescent COVID-19. Each CDR3 is given with its conserved first and last residue. Each record gives: D gene, clone size, V gene, J gene, CDR3 DNA, CDR3 protein. D genes are given only for firm matches. A clone size is listed for some rows: how often the clone was seen (once, few, many), or a class if it is expanded.

d_call: NA; clone_size: NA; v_call: TRBV6-5; j_call: TRBJ2-1; cdr3_nt: TGTGCCAGCAGTTACTCGAATAGGGGCCCCTACAATGAGCAGTTCTTC; cdr3_aa: CASSYSNRGPYNEQFF
d_call: TRBD1; clone_size: NA; v_call: TRBV5-1; j_call: TRBJ2-1; cdr3_nt: TGCGCCAGCAGCTTGGATACAGGGGGCTACAATGAGCAGTTCTTC; cdr3_aa: CASSLDTGGYNEQFF
d_call: TRBD1; clone_size: NA; v_call: TRBV29-1; j_call: TRBJ1-1; cdr3_nt: TGCAGCGTTGGACAGGGCGGGAACACTGAAGCTTTCTTT; cdr3_aa: CSVGQGGNTEAFF
d_call: NA; clone_size: NA; v_call: TRBV11-1; j_call: TRBJ2-7; cdr3_nt: TGTGCCAGCAGCTTATCGACAGCGTACTCCTACGAGCAGTACTTC; cdr3_aa: CASSLSTAYSYEQYF
d_call: NA; clone_size: once; v_call: TRBV5-1; j_call: TRBJ1-4; cdr3_nt: TGCGCCAGCAGCTTGAATCCGGCTAATGAAAAACTGTTTTTT; cdr3_aa: CASSLNPANEKLFF
d_call: NA; clone_size: NA; v_call: TRBV7-9; j_call: TRBJ2-7; cdr3_nt: TGTGCCAGCATTTCGGGGACTTCATCCTACGAGCAGTACTTC; cdr3_aa: CASISGTSSYEQYF
d_call: NA; clone_size: once; v_call: TRBV7-9; j_call: TRBJ2-5; cdr3_nt: TGTGCCAGCAGTTCGTATCGGGAGTTGGAAGAGACCCAGTACTTC; cdr3_aa: CASSSYRELEETQYF
d_call: NA; clone_size: NA; v_call: TRBV7-6; j_call: TRBJ1-1; cdr3_nt: TGTGCCAGCAGCTTGGGTACCGGACTCGGGAACACTGAAGCTTTCTTT; cdr3_aa: CASSLGTGLGNTEAFF
d_call: TRBD1; clone_size: NA; v_call: TRBV9; j_call: TRBJ1-2; cdr3_nt: TGTGCCAGCAGCCCTTCCGGACAGGGACACTATGGCTACACCTTC; cdr3_aa: CASSPSGQGHYGYTF
d_call: TRBD1; clone_size: few; v_call: TRBV2; j_call: TRBJ1-6; cdr3_nt: TGTGCCAGCAAGGGAACAGGGGACGGATCACCCCTCCACTTT; cdr3_aa: CASKGTGDGSPLHF
d_call: NA; clone_size: NA; v_call: TRBV29-1; j_call: TRBJ2-7; cdr3_nt: TGCAGCGCTGGCGAGGCCCGCTACGAGCAGTACTTC; cdr3_aa: CSAGEARYEQYF
d_call: NA; clone_size: NA; v_call: TRBV4-1; j_call: TRBJ1-4; cdr3_nt: TGCGCCAGCAGCCAAGAAGGGGTGACTAATGAAAAACTGTTTTTT; cdr3_aa: CASSQEGVTNEKLFF
d_call: NA; clone_size: large; v_call: TRBV6-5; j_call: TRBJ1-2; cdr3_nt: TGTGCCAGCAGTTACGGGGACAAATATGGCTACACCTTC; cdr3_aa: CASSYGDKYGYTF
d_call: NA; clone_size: NA; v_call: TRBV30; j_call: TRBJ1-5; cdr3_nt: TGTGCCTGGAGTGCACGCAGGGGTGAGCCCCAGCATTTT; cdr3_aa: CAWSARRGEPQHF
d_call: NA; clone_size: NA; v_call: TRBV18; j_call: TRBJ2-7; cdr3_nt: TGTGCCAGCTCACCACCGTCCAGTACCTACGAGCAGTACTTC; cdr3_aa: CASSPPSSTYEQYF
d_call: TRBD2; clone_size: NA; v_call: TRBV11-1; j_call: TRBJ2-7; cdr3_nt: TGTGCCAGCAGTTACGTGACTAGCGGAGTCTACGAGCAGTACTTC; cdr3_aa: CASSYVTSGVYEQYF
d_call: TRBD1; clone_size: NA; v_call: TRBV29-1; j_call: TRBJ1-2; cdr3_nt: TGCAGCGTTGAAGACGCCGGGACAGGGGTATATGGCTACACCTTC; cdr3_aa: CSVEDAGTGVYGYTF
d_call: NA; clone_size: few; v_call: TRBV5-1; j_call: TRBJ2-2; cdr3_nt: TGCGCCAGCAGCCCGGACAGTATGGCCGGGGAGCTGTTTTTT; cdr3_aa: CASSPDSMAGELFF
d_call: NA; clone_size: NA; v_call: TRBV5-1; j_call: TRBJ2-7; cdr3_nt: TGCGCCAGCAGCTTGGGGGACACCTACGAGCAGTACTTC; cdr3_aa: CASSLGDTYEQYF
d_call: TRBD2; clone_size: once; v_call: TRBV27; j_call: TRBJ2-5; cdr3_nt: TGTGCCAGCAGTCTCCTTACTAGCGGGGGCAGGGAGACCCAGTACTTC; cdr3_aa: CASSLLTSGGRETQYF
d_call: TRBD2; clone_size: NA; v_call: TRBV12-5; j_call: TRBJ2-1; cdr3_nt: TGTGCTAGTGCCTTCCTTACTAGCGATTACAATGAGCAGTTCTTC; cdr3_aa: CASAFLTSDYNEQFF
d_call: NA; clone_size: NA; v_call: TRBV27; j_call: TRBJ2-7; cdr3_nt: TGTGCCAGCGGTTACGACAGTTACGAGCAGTACTTC; cdr3_aa: CASGYDSYEQYF
d_call: TRBD2; clone_size: NA; v_call: TRBV24-1; j_call: TRBJ2-1; cdr3_nt: TGTGCCACCAGTATCACTAGCGGGATAGGGATCAATGAGCAGTTCTTC; cdr3_aa: CATSITSGIGINEQFF
d_call: NA; clone_size: NA; v_call: TRBV6-2/TRBV6-3; j_call: TRBJ1-5; cdr3_nt: TGTGCCAGCAGTTACAATCCGTTTAGCAATCAGCCCCAGCATTTT; cdr3_aa: CASSYNPFSNQPQHF
d_call: NA; clone_size: NA; v_call: TRBV19; j_call: TRBJ1-3; cdr3_nt: TGTGCCAGTAGTTTGACAGGAGAAAAGAACACCATATATTTT; cdr3_aa: CASSLTGEKNTIYF
d_call: TRBD1; clone_size: few; v_call: TRBV28; j_call: TRBJ2-7; cdr3_nt: TGTGCCAGCAGTAAACAGGGGCCCCGGGGCGAGCAGTACTTC; cdr3_aa: CASSKQGPRGEQYF
d_call: TRBD1; clone_size: NA; v_call: TRBV7-8; j_call: TRBJ2-1; cdr3_nt: TGTGCCAGCAGCTACCGGGACAGCTATTACAATGAGCAGTTCTTC; cdr3_aa: CASSYRDSYYNEQFF
d_call: TRBD1; clone_size: few; v_call: TRBV24-1; j_call: TRBJ1-2; cdr3_nt: TGTGCCACCAGTGATTCCCGGGACAGGGGGTATGGCTACACCTTC; cdr3_aa: CATSDSRDRGYGYTF
d_call: TRBD2; clone_size: NA; v_call: TRBV11-3; j_call: TRBJ2-1; cdr3_nt: TGTGCCAGCAGCTTAGACGGACTAGCGGGAGGCGACTTTACAGATGAGCAGTTCTTC; cdr3_aa: CASSLDGLAGGDFTDEQFF
d_call: TRBD2; clone_size: NA; v_call: TRBV2; j_call: TRBJ2-2; cdr3_nt: TGTGCCAGCAGTGAGACTAGCGGGCCGAACACCGGGGAGCTGTTTTTT; cdr3_aa: CASSETSGPNTGELFF
d_call: TRBD1; clone_size: once; v_call: TRBV5-6; j_call: TRBJ2-7; cdr3_nt: TGTGCCAGCAGCGGGACAGGGAGGTCCTACGAGCAGTACTTC; cdr3_aa: CASSGTGRSYEQYF